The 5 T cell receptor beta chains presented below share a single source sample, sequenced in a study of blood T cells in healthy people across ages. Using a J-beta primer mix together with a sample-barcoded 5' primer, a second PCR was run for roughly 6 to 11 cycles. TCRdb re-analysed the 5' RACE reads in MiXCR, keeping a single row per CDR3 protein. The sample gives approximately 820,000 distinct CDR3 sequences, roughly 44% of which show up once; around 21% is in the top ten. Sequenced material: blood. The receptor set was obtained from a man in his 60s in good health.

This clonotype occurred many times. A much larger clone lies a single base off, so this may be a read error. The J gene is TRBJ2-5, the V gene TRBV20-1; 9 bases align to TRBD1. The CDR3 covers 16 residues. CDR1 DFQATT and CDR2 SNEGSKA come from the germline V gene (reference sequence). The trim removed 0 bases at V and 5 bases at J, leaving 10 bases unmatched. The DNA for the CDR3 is TGCAGTGCTAGAGATCACGTACAGGGGGCACGGGAGACCCAGTACTTC. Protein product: CSARDHVQGARETQYF.

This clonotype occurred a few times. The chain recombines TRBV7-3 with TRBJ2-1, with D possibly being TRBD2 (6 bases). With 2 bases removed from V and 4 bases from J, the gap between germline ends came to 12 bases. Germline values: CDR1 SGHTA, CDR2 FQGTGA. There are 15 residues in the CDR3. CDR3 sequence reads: CASSLFGGAYNEQFF. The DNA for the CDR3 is TGTGCCAGCAGCTTATTTGGCGGGGCATACAATGAGCAGTTCTTC.

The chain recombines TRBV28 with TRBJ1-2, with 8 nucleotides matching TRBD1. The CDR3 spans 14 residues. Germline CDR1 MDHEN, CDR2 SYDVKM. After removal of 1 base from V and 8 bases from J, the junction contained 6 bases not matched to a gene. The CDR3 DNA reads TGTGCCAGCAGTTTATCCGTGGACAGGGAAGGCTACACCTTC. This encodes CASSLSVDREGYTF.

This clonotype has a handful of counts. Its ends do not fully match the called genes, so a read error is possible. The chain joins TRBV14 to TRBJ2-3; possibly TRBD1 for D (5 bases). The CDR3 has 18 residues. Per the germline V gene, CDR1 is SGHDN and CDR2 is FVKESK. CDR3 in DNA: TGTGCCAGCAGCCCGGTAACCGGCGCGGCGCTGAGCACAGGTACGCAGTATTTT. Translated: CASSPVTGAALSTGTQYF.

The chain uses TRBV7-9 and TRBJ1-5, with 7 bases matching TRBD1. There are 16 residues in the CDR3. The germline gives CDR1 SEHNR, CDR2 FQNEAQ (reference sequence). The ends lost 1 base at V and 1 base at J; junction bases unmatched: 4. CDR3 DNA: TGTGCCAGCAGCTTAGAGGCAGGGGGAAGCAATCAGCCCCAGCATTTT. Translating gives CASSLEAGGSNQPQHF.